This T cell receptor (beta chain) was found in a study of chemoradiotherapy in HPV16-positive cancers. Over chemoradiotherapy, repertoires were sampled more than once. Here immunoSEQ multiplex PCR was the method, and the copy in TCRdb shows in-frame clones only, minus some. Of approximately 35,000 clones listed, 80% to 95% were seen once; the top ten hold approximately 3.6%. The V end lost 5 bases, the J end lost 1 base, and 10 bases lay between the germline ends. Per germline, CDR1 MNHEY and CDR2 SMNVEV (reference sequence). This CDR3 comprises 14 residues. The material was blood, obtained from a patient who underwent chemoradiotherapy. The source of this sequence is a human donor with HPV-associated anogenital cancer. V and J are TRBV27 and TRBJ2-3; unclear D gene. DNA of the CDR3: TGTGCCAGCAGTGCCTCGCGGCGCACAGATACGCAGTATTTT. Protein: CASSASRRTDTQYF.